The 5 T cell receptor gamma chains reported below all come from one sample, sequenced in a study of gamma delta lymphoproliferative disorders and STAT genes. TCRdb reanalyzed the multiplex PCR reads using CATT. The sample lists under 2,500 gamma-chain clones; 12% were seen once. PBMCs from patients and controls supplied the genomic DNA for sequencing. Input material: blood. The receptors come from a human donor in good health.

This clone is labeled as medium-sized. This specimen includes other DNA sequences encoding the same CDR3. V gene TRGV8 combines with J gene TRGJ1 or TRGJ2. No J gene was available from TCRdb, and it was assigned here by a germline match of the DNA. The V segment lost 0 bases and the J segment 7 bases; nucleotides outside the gene matches: 6. The CDR3 length is 13 residues. The germline CDR1 and CDR2 sequences are VENAVY and YDSYNSRV. CDR3 bases: TGTGCCACCTGGGATAGGTTAGACTATAAGAAACTCTTT. Its protein is CATWDRLDYKKLF.

Sample share makes this clone medium-sized. The DNA is omitted, as the CDR3 cannot be located on it reliably, and the CDR3 follows TCRdb's listing. The V gene reported is TRGV11; the J gene is uncalled. TRGV11 is placed among ORFs of uncertain function. The CDR3 length equals 19 residues, ends included. The CDR3 region is CTTVPAGLGLHSSDWIKTF.

By sample fraction, this clone is medium-sized (0.01 to 0.1%). The genes are TRGV8 and TRGJ1 or TRGJ2. Germline matching of the DNA provided the J gene here, since TCRdb leaves it blank. Trimming took 1 base from V and 1 from J; bases not matched to a gene: 1. This CDR3 region has 13 residues. The V gene's germline CDR1 is VENAVY and CDR2 YDSYNSRV. The CDR3 nucleotides read TGTGCCACCTGGGATAGTAATTATTATAAGAAACTCTTT. It specifies CATWDSNYYKKLF.

The CDR3: CATWDGTFGKKLF. CDR3 DNA sequence: TGTGCCACCTGGGACGGGACATTCGGAAAGAAACTCTTT. The chain combines TRGV2 with TRGJ1 or TRGJ2. Since TCRdb gives no J gene, matching the DNA to germline was used here to assign it. The CDR3 covers 13 residues. V shed 0 bases, J shed 10 bases, and the junction held 9 bases outside the gene matches. Looked up from germline, CDR1 is EGSNGY and CDR2 is YDSYNSKV.

Relative to its sample, this clone is medium-sized. The J gene is TRGJ1 or TRGJ2, the V gene TRGV3. Assignment of the J gene here rests on matching the DNA to germline, because TCRdb gives none. The germline CDR1 and CDR2 sequences are VTNTFY and YDVSTARD (reference sequence). This CDR3 region has 16 residues. J lost 4 bases, V lost 1 base, and 13 bases had no gene match. The CDR3 is CATWDSPSGGYYKKLF. The CDR3 nucleotides read TGTGCCACCTGGGACAGCCCCTCGGGGGGATATTATAAGAAACTCTTT.